These 15 T cell receptor beta chains originate from one sample sequenced in a study of shared clonotypes between healthy human individuals. The data were produced by immunoSEQ multiplex PCR, yet TCRdb's version contains in-frame clones alone and is incomplete. Of 1.5 million to 2.5 million clones in the sample, over 85% are singletons; the top ten hold around 1.2%. CD8 cells classed as naive were CD45RO-negative and positively selected for CCR7, excluding terminally differentiated effector memory CD45RA+ cells. The material sequenced was naive CD8+ T cells sorted from blood. These receptors all stem from a man aged 18-30 years in good health.

The chain carries TRBV13 and TRBJ2-4; no reliable D call. Germline V gene sequence: CDR1 PRHDT, CDR2 FYEKMQ (reference sequence). V lost 5 bases and J lost 7, with 12 bases in between. This CDR3 is built from 13 residues. CDR3 bases: TGTGCCAGCAGCCCCGCCCGGACGAACATTCAGTACTTC. As protein: CASSPARTNIQYF.

This chain joins TRBV27 and TRBJ2-1; D assignment may be TRBD1 or TRBD2 (5 bases each). CDR3 length: 12 amino acids. Germline CDR1 is MNHEY and CDR2 is SMNVEV (reference sequence). Trimming stripped 5 bases from V and 11 bases from J, with 13 bases between. Written as DNA, the CDR3 is TGTGCCAGCAGTCCCGGGGACGGCCAGCAGTTCTTC. This encodes CASSPGDGQQFF.

CDR3 bases: TGTGCCAGCAGGTCGGACGGGGGTGGAGAAGCTTTCTTT. Protein sequence: CASRSDGGGEAFF. The V call is TRBV27, the J call TRBJ1-1, with D tentatively TRBD1 (5 bases). CDR3 length: 13 residues. V lost 6 bases and J 8 bases, leaving 16 bases between the germline ends. From germline, CDR1 is MNHEY and CDR2 SMNVEV (reference sequence).

The chain couples TRBV4-3 to TRBJ2-3, with 7 bases that match TRBD2. The V segment lost 0 bases and the J segment 1 base; nucleotides outside the gene matches: 7. Germline loops: CDR1 LGHNA, CDR2 YSLEER. This CDR3 has 17 residues. This CDR3 reads CASSQEGGSGGTDTQYF. The CDR3 region has the DNA TGCGCCAGCAGCCAAGAAGGCGGGAGCGGCGGCACAGATACGCAGTATTTT.

CDR3 protein: CASDRGLGTDTQYF. The DNA of the CDR3 is TGTGCCAGCGACAGGGGCCTGGGCACAGATACGCAGTATTTT. This chain joins TRBV30 and TRBJ2-3, with 8 bases matching TRBD1. CDR1 GTSNPN and CDR2 SVGIG come from the germline V gene (reference sequence). With V trimmed by 8 bases and J by 1 base, 8 bases remained unmatched. CDR3 length: 14 amino acids.

This chain links TRBV7-9 with TRBJ2-2; D is ambiguous. V was pared by 1 base and J by 2 bases, with 11 bases between. The CDR3 runs to 16 residues. Germline V lookup: CDR1 SEHNR, CDR2 FQNEAQ (reference sequence). The CDR3 loop reads CASSLVRVTNTGELFF. The CDR3 DNA reads TGTGCCAGCAGCTTAGTTCGGGTAACAAACACCGGGGAGCTGTTTTTT.

The V gene is TRBV4-1, the J gene TRBJ2-2; 8 bases line up with TRBD1. Trimming cost V 5 bases and J 8 bases; bases outside gene matches: 25. This CDR3 is 20 amino acids long. The germline gives CDR1 MGHRA, CDR2 YSYEKL. DNA of the CDR3: TGCGCCAGCAGCGAAAACCTCCCGGGACAGGCCACTCTAAACCCGGGGGAGCTGTTTTTT. It yields the protein CASSENLPGQATLNPGELFF.

The chain employs TRBV19 and TRBJ2-7; 10 bases align to TRBD2. The CDR3 has 15 residues. Germline V gene lookup returns CDR1 LNHDA and CDR2 SQIVND (reference sequence). J was trimmed by 4 bases and V by 5 bases; bases with no gene match: 8. Here the CDR3 reads CASSPASGSSYEQYF. In DNA, the CDR3 is TGTGCCAGTAGTCCTGCTAGCGGGAGTTCGTACGAGCAGTACTTC.

The CDR3 DNA reads TGTGCCAGCAGCCTAAGGCCCCGGACCCAGAGCCCAGATACGCAGTATTTT. This codes for CASSLRPRTQSPDTQYF. V and J are TRBV7-2 and TRBJ2-3; D ambiguous. V shed 5 bases and J shed 4 bases, with 22 bases lying between them. Germline V gene lookup returns CDR1 SGHTA and CDR2 FQGNSA. The CDR3 consists of 17 residues.

J is TRBJ2-1 and V is TRBV2, with 7 bases fitting TRBD1. Germline lookup yields CDR1 SNHLY and CDR2 FYNNEI. J was trimmed by 4 bases and V by 4 bases; bases with no gene match: 10. The CDR3 is 16 amino acids. CDR3 DNA sequence: TGTGCCAGCAGTGGGTCGGTGGTACAGGGGTACAATGAGCAGTTCTTC. Its translation: CASSGSVVQGYNEQFF. Filled out from reference TRBV2 and TRBJ2-1, the complete variable domain reads EPEVTQTPSHQVTQMGQEVILRCVPISNHLYFYWYRQILGQKVEFLVSFYNNEISEKSEIFDDQFSVERPDGSNFTLKIRSTKLEDSAMYFCASSGSVVQGYNEQFFGPGTRLTVL.

Regarding this clone: Other nucleotide sequences from this sample produce the same CDR3. The rearrangement links TRBV12-5 to TRBJ2-7; 9 bases are shared with TRBD1. CDR1 and CDR2 from the germline V gene are LGHNT and FRNRAP. The CDR3 length is 14 residues. Trimming took 5 bases from V and 3 from J; bases not matched to a gene: 5. The CDR3 region has the DNA TGTGCTAGTGGTATTCCGGGACAGGGCTACGAGCAGTACTTC. It specifies CASGIPGQGYEQYF.

The chain joins TRBV7-9 to TRBJ2-5; 9 nucleotides align to TRBD2. This CDR3 is built from 14 residues. The germline gives CDR1 SEHNR, CDR2 FQNEAQ (reference sequence). V lost 6 bases and J lost 1; bases outside the gene matches: 3. DNA for the CDR3: TGTGCCAGCAGTACTAGCGGGCTCCAAGAGACCCAGTACTTC. It is translated as CASSTSGLQETQYF.

As regards this clone: Within the sample, other DNA sequences also encode this same CDR3. The chain carries TRBV27 and TRBJ2-7, with D possibly TRBD2 on 5 matching bases. Trimming removed 3 bases from V and 3 bases from J, with 9 bases in between. CDR3 length: 13 residues. Looked up from germline, CDR1 is MNHEY and CDR2 is SMNVEV (reference sequence). The CDR3: CASSLGRNYEQYF. In nucleotides, the CDR3 is TGTGCCAGCAGTTTGGGGAGAAACTACGAGCAGTACTTC.

The rearrangement uses TRBV7-9 and TRBJ1-2; TRBD1 agrees at 8 bases. This CDR3 spans 15 amino acids. V lost 4 bases and J lost 1; bases outside the gene matches: 5. Germline CDR1 reads SEHNR; CDR2 reads FQNEAQ (reference sequence). The CDR3 DNA reads TGTGCCAGCAGCTCTACGACAGGGGTTAACTATGGCTACACCTTC. Translation: CASSSTTGVNYGYTF.

The chain recombines TRBV11-2 with TRBJ1-2; 8 bases match TRBD1. Germline trimming cut 1 base from V and 7 bases from J; bases unmatched to any gene: 5. The CDR3 totals 14 residues. The germline CDR1 and CDR2 sequences are SGHAT and FQNNGV. This CDR3 reads CASSLAPDRAGYTF. CDR3 nucleotides: TGTGCCAGCAGCTTAGCTCCGGACAGGGCTGGCTACACCTTC. The variable domain in full, with the rest retrieved from reference TRBV11-2 and TRBJ1-2, is EAGVAQSPRYKIIEKRQSVAFWCNPISGHATLYWYQQILGQGPKLLIQFQNNGVVDDSQLPKDRFSAERLKGVDSTLKIQPAKLEDSAVYLCASSLAPDRAGYTFGSGTRLTVV.